This entry lists 9 T cell receptor beta chains sequenced from one sample in a study of technical replicates of blood from a few donors. Libraries were prepared by immunoSEQ multiplex PCR; TCRdb keeps only in-frame clonotypes and omits some of them. This table has roughly 71,000 clones, 80% to 95% appearing once. Sequenced input: T cells isolated from PBMCs. These receptors came from a human donor in good health.

The CDR3 DNA reads as TGTGCCAGCACGAGCGGGAGGAAGTATGAGCAGTTCTTC. It specifies CASTSGRKYEQFF. The rearrangement joins TRBV13 to TRBJ2-1; 9 bases map to TRBD2. Germline V CDR1 and CDR2: PRHDT, FYEKMQ (reference sequence). The CDR3 length is 13 residues. V gave up 7 bases and J gave up 8 bases; unmatched junction bases: 6.

This clone showed up just once. The chain is built from TRBV19 and TRBJ2-7; 9 bases agree with TRBD2. Trimming removed 0 bases from V and 2 bases from J; junction bases left unmatched: 5. CDR1 and CDR2 (germline): LNHDA, SQIVND (reference sequence). The CDR3 is made up of 16 amino acids. CDR3 sequence (DNA): TGTGCCAGTAGTATAGAGAGCGGGAGGTCCACCTACGAGCAGTACTTC. Its translation is CASSIESGRSTYEQYF.

This chain connects TRBV19 to TRBJ1-2; possibly TRBD1 for D (5 bases). The germline V gene has CDR1 LNHDA and CDR2 SQIVND (reference sequence). V dropped 6 bases and J dropped 3 bases, with 20 bases sitting between them. The CDR3 is made up of 16 amino acids. The CDR3 loop is CASRASGTGGDYGYTF. In DNA form, the CDR3 reads TGTGCCAGTAGAGCTTCCGGGACGGGAGGCGACTATGGCTACACCTTC.

This clone showed up just once. J is TRBJ1-1 and V is TRBV29-1, with TRBD1 matching 7 bases. V gave up 5 bases and J gave up 3 bases; unmatched junction bases: 3. The CDR3 length is 12 residues. Germline loops: CDR1 SQVTM, CDR2 ANQGSEA. The CDR3 loop is CSVLRGDTEAFF. In DNA form, the CDR3 reads TGCAGCGTTCTCAGGGGGGACACTGAAGCTTTCTTT.

The rearrangement uses TRBV27 and TRBJ2-7; weak D call: TRBD1 (6 bases). This CDR3 contains 14 residues. Germline V CDR1 and CDR2: MNHEY, SMNVEV (reference sequence). With 5 bases removed from V and 2 bases from J, the gap between germline ends came to 13 bases. The CDR3 here is CASSQQGLPYEQYF. In nucleotides, the CDR3 is TGTGCCAGCAGTCAACAGGGTCTCCCCTACGAGCAGTACTTC.

The chain recombines TRBV7-9 with TRBJ1-1; D is uncertain. Trimming stripped 3 bases from V and 7 bases from J, with 3 bases between. The CDR3 is 10 residues long. CDR1 and CDR2 from the germline V gene are SEHNR and FQNEAQ (reference sequence). This chain's CDR3 is CASSFSEAFF. DNA for the CDR3: TGTGCCAGCAGCTTTAGTGAAGCTTTCTTT. The whole variable domain, remainder taken from reference TRBV7-9 and TRBJ1-1, is DTGVSQNPRHKITKRGQNVTFRCDPISEHNRLYWYRQTLGQGPEFLTYFQNEAQLEKSRLLSDRFSAERPKGSFSTLEIQRTEQGDSAMYLCASSFSEAFFGQGTRLTVV.

V is TRBV2 and J is TRBJ1-1; a possible D gene is TRBD1 (5 bases). Germline V gene data show CDR1 as SNHLY and CDR2 as FYNNEI. V lost 3 bases to trimming and J lost 11 bases, with 16 bases between them. This CDR3 has 13 amino acids. Here the CDR3 reads CASSEWAGNWAFF. The CDR3 nucleotides read TGTGCCAGCAGTGAGTGGGCAGGGAATTGGGCTTTCTTT.

The chain joins TRBV6-5 to TRBJ2-1, with D tentatively TRBD2 (7 bases). The V end was cut by 4 bases, the J end by 6 bases, with 19 bases between. The germline V gene encodes CDR1 MNHEY and CDR2 SVGAGI. CDR3 length: 16 amino acids. The CDR3 bases are TGTGCCAGCAGTTGGGGGCTGGCGGGAGCGGGCAATGAGCAGTTCTTC. This codes for CASSWGLAGAGNEQFF.

Written as DNA, the CDR3 is TGCGCCAGCAGCCAAGATGGCAGAATGTATGGCTACACCTTC. Amino acid sequence: CASSQDGRMYGYTF. This chain uses TRBV4-1 with TRBJ1-2; D is ambiguous. V gave up 0 bases and J gave up 5 bases, with 10 bases separating them. CDR3 length: 14 amino acids. CDR1 MGHRA and CDR2 YSYEKL come from the germline V gene.